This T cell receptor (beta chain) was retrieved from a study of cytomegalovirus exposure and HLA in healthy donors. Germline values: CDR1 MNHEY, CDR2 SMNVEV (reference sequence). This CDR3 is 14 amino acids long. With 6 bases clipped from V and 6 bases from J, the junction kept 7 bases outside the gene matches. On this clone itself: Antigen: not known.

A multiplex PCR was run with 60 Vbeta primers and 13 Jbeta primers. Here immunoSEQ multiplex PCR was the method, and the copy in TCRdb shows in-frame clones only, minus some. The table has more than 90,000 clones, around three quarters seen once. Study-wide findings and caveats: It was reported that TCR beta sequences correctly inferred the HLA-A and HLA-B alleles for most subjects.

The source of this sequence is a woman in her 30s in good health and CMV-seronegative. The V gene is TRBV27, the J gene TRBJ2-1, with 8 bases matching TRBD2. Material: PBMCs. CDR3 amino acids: CASRGLGVGNEQFF. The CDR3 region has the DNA TGTGCCAGCAGGGGACTAGGGGTGGGCAATGAGCAGTTCTTC.